One and the same sample provided the 3 T cell receptor beta chains below, sequenced in a study of cytomegalovirus exposure and HLA in healthy donors. In the PCR, 60 Vbeta and 13 Jbeta primers were used. TCRdb keeps only in-frame clones here, not all; method: immunoSEQ multiplex PCR. The sample lists roughly 97,000 clones; over 75% were seen once. Material: PBMCs. The origin of the receptors is a man in his 60s in good health and CMV-seropositive.

This clone appeared once. The chain uses TRBV6-5 and TRBJ2-1, with TRBD1 matching over 8 bases. Trimming took 10 bases from V and 8 from J; bases not matched to a gene: 10. The CDR3 extends over 13 amino acids. Germline CDR1 MNHEY, CDR2 SVGAGI. The CDR3 sequence: CAIEQGGGDEQFF. In DNA, the CDR3 is TGTGCCATAGAACAGGGGGGAGGCGATGAGCAGTTCTTC.

The V gene is TRBV28, the J gene TRBJ1-2; D is unresolved. This CDR3 comprises 14 residues. Trimming stripped 3 bases from V and 6 bases from J, with 14 bases between. Germline CDR1 MDHEN, CDR2 SYDVKM. The CDR3 protein is CASSFAGLRNGYTF. CDR3 DNA: TGTGCCAGCAGTTTCGCAGGACTAAGAAATGGCTACACCTTC.

V usage is TRBV5-1 and J usage is TRBJ2-3; 8 bases agree with TRBD2. Germline trimming cut 1 base from V and 2 bases from J; bases unmatched to any gene: 3. The germline V gene has CDR1 SGHRS and CDR2 YFSETQ. The CDR3 loop spans 15 amino acids. This CDR3 reads CASSLRGGSTDTQYF. The CDR3 coding sequence is TGCGCCAGCAGCTTGCGGGGGGGGTCCACAGATACGCAGTATTTT.